A selection of T cell receptor beta chains follows, all from one sample in a study of Ad26.COV2.S vaccination and SARS-CoV-2 variants. Only in-frame clones appear in the TCRdb table, and some are missing; sequencing was by immunoSEQ multiplex PCR. The table records about 350,000 clones, roughly 90% of them present only once. Sequenced here: peripheral blood, sampled in a trial of Ad26.COV2.S vaccine versus placebo. Every receptor here comes from a person aged 18-65 years who received the Ad26.COV2.S COVID-19 vaccine or a placebo. The CDR3 runs from the conserved cysteine through the conserved F or W. Each record gives: V gene, J gene, D gene, clone size, CDR3 protein, CDR3 DNA. D genes are given only for firm matches. Where a row states a size, it is once, few, many or the class of an expanded clone; other rows omit it.

V: TRBV19
J: TRBJ2-7
D: -
size: -
CDR3: CASSLNFQGGEQYF
DNA: TGTGCCAGTAGTTTAAACTTCCAGGGAGGCGAGCAGTACTTC

V: TRBV9
J: TRBJ1-4
D: -
size: -
CDR3: CASSVDGTGEKLFF
DNA: TGTGCCAGCAGCGTTGACGGAACGGGTGAAAAACTGTTTTTT

V: TRBV27
J: TRBJ2-3
D: TRBD1
size: -
CDR3: CASSFGRGRTDTQYF
DNA: TGTGCCAGCAGTTTCGGCAGGGGGAGAACAGATACGCAGTATTTT

V: TRBV2
J: TRBJ2-7
D: -
size: -
CDR3: CASKQVYEQYF
DNA: TGTGCCAGCAAGCAGGTCTACGAGCAGTACTTC

V: TRBV4-1
J: TRBJ1-3
D: -
size: -
CDR3: CASSQDLPMADPF
DNA: TGCGCCAGCAGCCAAGATCTACCGATGGCGGACCCTTTT

V: TRBV10-3
J: TRBJ1-6
D: TRBD1
size: -
CDR3: CAISVDRGRSPLHF
DNA: TGTGCCATCAGTGTTGACAGGGGGCGTTCACCCCTCCACTTT

V: TRBV19
J: TRBJ1-2
D: -
size: -
CDR3: CASSRGVIYGYTF
DNA: TGTGCCAGTAGCCGGGGAGTTATTTATGGCTACACCTTC

V: TRBV7-2
J: TRBJ1-1
D: -
size: -
CDR3: CASSLVSVRNTEAFF
DNA: TGTGCCAGCAGCTTAGTCTCGGTGAGAAACACTGAAGCTTTCTTT

V: TRBV5-8
J: TRBJ2-1
D: TRBD2
size: -
CDR3: CASSYASSGSLMRNEQFF
DNA: TGTGCCAGCAGCTACGCGTCGAGCGGGAGTCTTATGCGTAATGAGCAGTTCTTC

V: TRBV15
J: TRBJ1-5
D: -
size: -
CDR3: CATSRDRHRANQPQHF
DNA: TGTGCCACCAGCAGAGATAGGCACAGGGCCAATCAGCCCCAGCATTTT

V: TRBV11-3
J: TRBJ2-7
D: TRBD1
size: -
CDR3: CASSLGQGVYEQYF
DNA: TGTGCCAGCAGCTTAGGCCAGGGGGTCTACGAGCAGTACTTC

V: TRBV13
J: TRBJ2-2
D: TRBD2
size: -
CDR3: CASSPTGSGRVAGELFF
DNA: TGTGCCAGCAGCCCGACGGGGAGCGGGAGGGTGGCCGGGGAGCTGTTTTTT

V: TRBV2
J: TRBJ1-5
D: -
size: -
CDR3: CASSYPTDPSASNQPQHF
DNA: TGTGCCAGCAGTTACCCGACAGATCCCTCCGCCTCCAATCAGCCCCAGCATTTT

V: TRBV6-5
J: TRBJ1-3
D: -
size: -
CDR3: CASSSQGSPGNTIYF
DNA: TGTGCCAGCAGTTCCCAGGGGTCTCCTGGAAACACCATATATTTT

V: TRBV6-5
J: TRBJ1-5
D: TRBD1
size: -
CDR3: CASRGQGIQPQHF
DNA: TGTGCCAGCAGAGGACAGGGCATACAGCCCCAGCATTTT

V: TRBV28
J: TRBJ2-1
D: TRBD1
size: -
CDR3: CASSPWDRPYNEQFF
DNA: TGTGCCAGCAGTCCCTGGGACAGGCCCTACAATGAGCAGTTCTTC

V: TRBV30
J: TRBJ2-7
D: TRBD1
size: -
CDR3: CAWNIGQGAYEQYF
DNA: TGTGCCTGGAACATAGGACAGGGGGCCTACGAGCAGTACTTC

V: TRBV6-2/TRBV6-3
J: TRBJ2-3
D: TRBD1
size: -
CDR3: CASSPQGQARSQYF
DNA: TGTGCCAGCAGCCCACAGGGACAGGCCCGGTCACAGTATTTT

V: TRBV5-1
J: TRBJ1-6
D: -
size: -
CDR3: CASSSSPRTELNNSPLHF
DNA: TGCGCCAGCAGCTCGTCACCTCGGACAGAGCTTAATAATTCACCCCTCCACTTT

V: TRBV30
J: TRBJ2-1
D: -
size: -
CDR3: CAWREAYNEQFF
DNA: TGTGCCTGGAGAGAAGCTTACAATGAGCAGTTCTTC

V: TRBV28
J: TRBJ1-6
D: -
size: -
CDR3: CASSLLGGQGGSPLHF
DNA: TGTGCCAGCAGTCTCCTGGGGGGGCAGGGAGGATCACCCCTCCACTTT

V: TRBV4-2
J: TRBJ1-2
D: TRBD1
size: -
CDR3: CASSQDKGAVYGYTF
DNA: TGTGCCAGCAGCCAAGATAAGGGGGCCGTCTATGGCTACACCTTC

V: TRBV5-8
J: TRBJ2-2
D: TRBD1
size: once
CDR3: CASSYDRGKTGELFF
DNA: TGTGCCAGCAGCTACGACAGGGGGAAGACCGGGGAGCTGTTTTTT

V: TRBV27
J: TRBJ2-7
D: -
size: -
CDR3: CASSPGERTRLSRGEQYF
DNA: TGTGCCAGCAGTCCAGGGGAGCGGACTAGGCTTAGTCGTGGCGAGCAGTACTTC

V: TRBV28
J: TRBJ1-1
D: -
size: -
CDR3: CASSFFKGPIRTGIANEAFF
DNA: TGTGCCAGCAGTTTTTTCAAGGGCCCCATCCGAACAGGGATCGCGAATGAAGCTTTCTTT

V: TRBV28
J: TRBJ1-2
D: -
size: -
CDR3: CASSLRGGTGFGYTF
DNA: TGTGCCAGCAGTCTCCGCGGGGGAACGGGTTTTGGCTACACCTTC

V: TRBV25-1
J: TRBJ2-5
D: -
size: -
CDR3: CASSEDPQETQYF
DNA: TGTGCCAGCAGTGAAGACCCCCAAGAGACCCAGTACTTC

V: TRBV29-1
J: TRBJ1-5
D: -
size: -
CDR3: CSVRGPGNQPQHF
DNA: TGCAGCGTTCGGGGGCCTGGCAATCAGCCCCAGCATTTT

V: TRBV30
J: TRBJ2-1
D: -
size: -
CDR3: CAWSPGRLYNEQFF
DNA: TGTGCCTGGAGTCCAGGACGGCTATACAATGAGCAGTTCTTC

V: TRBV18
J: TRBJ2-3
D: TRBD2
size: -
CDR3: CASSPPASGDTQYF
DNA: TGTGCCAGCTCACCACCTGCTAGCGGCGATACGCAGTATTTT

V: TRBV6-4
J: TRBJ2-3
D: TRBD2
size: -
CDR3: CASSGGAEDTQYF
DNA: TGTGCCAGCAGCGGGGGGGCCGAAGATACGCAGTATTTT

V: TRBV4-2
J: TRBJ2-1
D: TRBD2
size: -
CDR3: CASSQGGGEYNEQFF
DNA: TGTGCCAGCAGCCAAGGGGGGGGAGAATACAATGAGCAGTTCTTC

V: TRBV6-5
J: TRBJ2-1
D: TRBD1
size: -
CDR3: CASSLGQGYEQFF
DNA: TGTGCCAGCAGTTTGGGACAGGGCTATGAGCAGTTCTTC

V: TRBV5-8
J: TRBJ2-7
D: TRBD1
size: -
CDR3: CASSLFLLDRTYEQYF
DNA: TGTGCCAGCAGCTTATTCCTCTTGGACAGGACCTACGAGCAGTACTTC

V: TRBV28
J: TRBJ2-1
D: TRBD2
size: -
CDR3: CASSSPGGSNEQFF
DNA: TGTGCCAGCAGTTCGCCGGGGGGGAGCAATGAGCAGTTCTTC

V: TRBV7-2
J: TRBJ1-1
D: TRBD1
size: -
CDR3: CASSLSGTETYTEAFF
DNA: TGTGCCAGCAGCCTTTCCGGGACAGAAACTTACACTGAAGCTTTCTTT

V: TRBV30
J: TRBJ2-5
D: -
size: -
CDR3: CAWSVDRNQETQYF
DNA: TGTGCCTGGAGTGTAGACAGGAACCAAGAGACCCAGTACTTC

V: TRBV6-2/TRBV6-3
J: TRBJ1-6
D: -
size: -
CDR3: CASSYTGELAHSPLHF
DNA: TGTGCCAGCAGTTATACTGGGGAACTCGCGCATTCACCCCTCCACTTT

V: TRBV5-4
J: TRBJ2-7
D: -
size: -
CDR3: CASSLWQGRHEQYF
DNA: TGTGCCAGCAGCTTGTGGCAGGGGAGACACGAGCAGTACTTC

V: TRBV4-3
J: TRBJ2-1
D: TRBD2
size: -
CDR3: CASSQDRIAGDNEQFF
DNA: TGCGCCAGCAGCCAAGATCGAATAGCGGGAGACAATGAGCAGTTCTTC

V: TRBV4-2
J: TRBJ1-2
D: -
size: -
CDR3: CASSQDPAVGSDGYTF
DNA: TGTGCCAGCAGCCAAGATCCCGCGGTGGGATCAGATGGCTACACCTTC

V: TRBV5-1
J: TRBJ1-2
D: -
size: -
CDR3: CASSTGGVAYGYTF
DNA: TGCGCCAGCAGTACCGGAGGGGTTGCCTATGGCTACACCTTC

V: TRBV27
J: TRBJ2-5
D: -
size: -
CDR3: CASSLAGLQETQYF
DNA: TGTGCCAGCAGTTTAGCGGGTTTACAAGAGACCCAGTACTTC

V: TRBV7-3
J: TRBJ2-1
D: TRBD2
size: -
CDR3: CASSSSLSGTRMNEQFF
DNA: TGTGCCAGCAGCTCAAGCTTGTCCGGGACTAGGATGAATGAGCAGTTCTTC

V: TRBV5-5
J: TRBJ1-5
D: TRBD1
size: -
CDR3: CASSLAGGGNQPQHF
DNA: TGTGCCAGCAGCTTGGCAGGGGGCGGAAATCAGCCCCAGCATTTT

V: TRBV9
J: TRBJ1-1
D: -
size: -
CDR3: CASSVGLETNTEAFF
DNA: TGTGCCAGCAGCGTAGGTCTGGAGACGAACACTGAAGCTTTCTTT

V: TRBV7-9
J: TRBJ1-4
D: TRBD1
size: once
CDR3: CASSLGGQGPNEKLFF
DNA: TGTGCCAGCAGCTTAGGTGGACAGGGGCCAAATGAAAAACTGTTTTTT

V: TRBV7-2
J: TRBJ2-7
D: TRBD2
size: -
CDR3: CASSYSGGRSYEQYF
DNA: TGTGCCAGCAGCTATAGCGGGGGCCGCTCCTACGAGCAGTACTTC

V: TRBV28
J: TRBJ2-1
D: TRBD2
size: -
CDR3: CASGLAGGGHEQFF
DNA: TGTGCCAGCGGACTAGCGGGGGGAGGGCATGAGCAGTTCTTC

V: TRBV30
J: TRBJ1-1
D: -
size: -
CDR3: CGVANTEAFF
DNA: TGTGGCGTCGCGAACACTGAAGCTTTCTTT

V: TRBV15
J: TRBJ1-5
D: -
size: -
CDR3: CATSRQGRDQPQHF
DNA: TGTGCCACCAGCAGACAGGGAAGGGATCAGCCCCAGCATTTT

V: TRBV2
J: TRBJ2-7
D: -
size: -
CDR3: CASRTDEQYF
DNA: TGTGCCAGCAGGACGGACGAGCAGTACTTC

V: TRBV7-2
J: TRBJ2-7
D: -
size: -
CDR3: CASSLTGGLGEQYF
DNA: TGTGCCAGCAGCTTAACTGGGGGCCTGGGCGAGCAGTACTTC

V: TRBV5-1
J: TRBJ1-1
D: -
size: -
CDR3: CASSQGRGAANTEAFF
DNA: TGCGCCAGCAGCCAAGGGCGGGGGGCGGCGAACACTGAAGCTTTCTTT

V: TRBV4-3
J: TRBJ2-7
D: -
size: -
CDR3: CASSQDFEGAGEQYF
DNA: TGCGCCAGCAGCCAAGATTTCGAGGGGGCGGGGGAGCAGTACTTC

V: TRBV29-1
J: TRBJ1-1
D: TRBD1
size: -
CDR3: CSVDRGVVSSEAFF
DNA: TGCAGCGTTGACAGGGGGGTCGTTAGCTCTGAAGCTTTCTTT